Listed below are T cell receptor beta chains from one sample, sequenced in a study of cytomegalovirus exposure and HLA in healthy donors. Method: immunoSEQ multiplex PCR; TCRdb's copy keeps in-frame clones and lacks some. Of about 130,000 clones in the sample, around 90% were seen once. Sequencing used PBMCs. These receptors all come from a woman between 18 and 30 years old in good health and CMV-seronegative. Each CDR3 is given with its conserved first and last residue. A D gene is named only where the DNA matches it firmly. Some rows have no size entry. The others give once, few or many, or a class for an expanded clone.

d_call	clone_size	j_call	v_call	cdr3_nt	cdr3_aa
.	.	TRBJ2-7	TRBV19	TGTGCCAGTAGTGAAGGGGCGGAGAGCTCCTACGAGCAGTACTTC	CASSEGAESSYEQYF
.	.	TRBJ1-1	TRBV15	TGTGCCACCATCACCGACGGGGACACTGAAGCTTTCTTT	CATITDGDTEAFF
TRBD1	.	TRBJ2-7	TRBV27	TGTGCCAGCAGTTTATCCTGGACAGGGGGCTACGAGCAGTACTTC	CASSLSWTGGYEQYF
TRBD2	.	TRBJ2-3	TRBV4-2	TGTGCCAGCAGCCAGGTAGCGGGAGTGACAGATACGCAGTATTTT	CASSQVAGVTDTQYF
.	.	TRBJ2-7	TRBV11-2	TGTGCCAGCAGAAGAGCAGGGTTAAGCTCCTACGAGCAGTACTTC	CASRRAGLSSYEQYF
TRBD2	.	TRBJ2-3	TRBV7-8	TGTGCCAGCAGTTCACCTAGCGGGGATGGCACAGATACGCAGTATTTT	CASSSPSGDGTDTQYF
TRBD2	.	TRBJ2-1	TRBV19	TGTGCCAGTAGTCCCAGACTAGCCGATGAGCAGTTCTTC	CASSPRLADEQFF
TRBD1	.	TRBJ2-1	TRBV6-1	TGTGCCAGCAGTGCCGAGGACAGGGACTCTGCCTACAATGAGCAGTTCTTC	CASSAEDRDSAYNEQFF
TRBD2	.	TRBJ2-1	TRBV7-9	TGTGCCAGCAGCCAGGCCGGGACTAGCGCCAATGAGCAGTTCTTC	CASSQAGTSANEQFF
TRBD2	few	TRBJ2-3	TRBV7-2	TGTGCCAGCAGCCCCCTAGCGGGGGTCGCGTATTTT	CASSPLAGVAYF
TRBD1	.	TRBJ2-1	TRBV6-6	TGTGCCAGCAGTGTGGACAGGGACGAGCAGTTCTTC	CASSVDRDEQFF
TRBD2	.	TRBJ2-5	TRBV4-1	TGCGCCAGCAGCCAAGTCTTGCTAGCGGGCGGCCAAGAGACCCAGTACTTC	CASSQVLLAGGQETQYF
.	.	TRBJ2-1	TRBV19	TGTGCCAGTAGTACGACAGTAGAGCAGTTCTTC	CASSTTVEQFF
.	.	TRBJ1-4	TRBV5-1	TGCGCCAGCAAGACAGGCTCGGGGAGTAGTAGTGAAAAACTGTTTTTT	CASKTGSGSSSEKLFF
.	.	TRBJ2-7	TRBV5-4	TGTGCCAGCAGCTCCAAGGGGGCTAGCGCCCGATTATCCTACGAGCAGTACTTC	CASSSKGASARLSYEQYF
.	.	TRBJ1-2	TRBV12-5	TGTGCTAGTGGTTTGGCCCCCTCGAGAGGGTTTAGTCTCTCCGGCTACACCTTC	CASGLAPSRGFSLSGYTF
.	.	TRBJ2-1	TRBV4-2	TGTGCCAGCAGGCGGGGGCTATCCTCCTACAATGAGCAGTTCTTC	CASRRGLSSYNEQFF
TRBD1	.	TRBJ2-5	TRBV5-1	TGCGCCAGCAGCGGTCAGGGGGCGATTGAGACCCAGTACTTC	CASSGQGAIETQYF
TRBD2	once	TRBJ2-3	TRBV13	TGTGCCAGCAGCTTAGTACGGCGGGAGGGCCAAGATACGCAGTATTTT	CASSLVRREGQDTQYF
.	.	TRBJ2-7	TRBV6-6	TGTGCCAGCAAGGGAGGCGGGGTTTACGAGCAGTACTTC	CASKGGGVYEQYF